Listed below are T cell receptor beta chains from one sample, sequenced in a study of shared clonotypes between healthy human individuals. Measured with immunoSEQ multiplex PCR; TCRdb has only the in-frame clones, and not every one. The sample yields about 2.4 million clones, 90% to 95% seen once. The sequencing input was naive CD4+ T cells sorted from blood. The receptors stem from a man younger than 30 in good health. Each CDR3 is given without its conserved first and last residue.

j_call,v_call,cdr3_aa
TRBJ2-6,TRBV6-5,ASRTGAGANVLT
TRBJ2-5,TRBV2,ASETGSETQY
TRBJ1-4,TRBV7-9,ASSSESTNEKLF
TRBJ2-7,TRBV30,AFGQGYEQY
TRBJ1-1,TRBV7-3,ASSSTGRTEAF
TRBJ1-1,TRBV5-4,ASSFVGGTEAF
TRBJ2-1,TRBV27,ASSLILASYNEQF
TRBJ2-5,TRBV7-8,ASSFSGGAGETQY
TRBJ2-7,TRBV7-8,ASSRGQSSYEQY
TRBJ1-2,TRBV7-8,ASSLARGTSGYT
TRBJ1-4,TRBV6-6,ASIQAGEKLF
TRBJ1-3,TRBV23-1,ASSPPGQGTSGNTIY
TRBJ2-4,TRBV10-3,AISPGQGAGNIQY
TRBJ1-6,TRBV6-5,ASSYRGRSHSPLH
TRBJ1-1,TRBV18,ASSPGGSTEAF
TRBJ1-1,TRBV5-6,ASSLWAGQGIFAEAF
TRBJ2-6,TRBV5-1,ASSLGTRSGANVLT
TRBJ1-1,TRBV7-2,ASSPRRAGAF
TRBJ2-1,TRBV30,AWTLQGPNEQF
TRBJ2-5,TRBV18,ASSPPAGEETQY
TRBJ2-5,TRBV28,ASRLTGGETQY
TRBJ1-5,TRBV30,ALRQGGSNQPQH
TRBJ1-1,TRBV11-2,ASSLVSGSLNTEAF
TRBJ2-1,TRBV5-4,ASSLDPGGMSSYNEQF
TRBJ2-2,TRBV19,ASSQLAYANTGELF
TRBJ2-5,TRBV5-1,ASSGGLESETQY
TRBJ2-3,TRBV7-3,ASSLDRSTDTQY
TRBJ1-6,TRBV25-1,ASRNTDRFYNSPLH
TRBJ2-3,TRBV19,ATQKGRPTDTQY
TRBJ2-2,TRBV28,ATRQGPNTGELF
TRBJ2-7,TRBV7-9,ASALTSGTYEQY
TRBJ1-1,TRBV27,ASSSEYTEAF
TRBJ1-2,TRBV7-3,ASSANAGSPLT
TRBJ1-1,TRBV5-1,ASSLVGERDTEAF
TRBJ2-7,TRBV7-2,ASNPSSSGSYEQY
TRBJ2-7,TRBV23-1,ASSSTFGGGFSYEQY
TRBJ1-1,TRBV11-2,ASSGGAEAF
TRBJ1-1,TRBV7-2,ASSLVPVNTEAF
TRBJ2-2,TRBV2,ASSEDWATDTGELF
TRBJ1-2,TRBV6-1,ASSERGQGTKGYT
TRBJ2-1,TRBV29-1,SVEESPLGGEQF